The T cell receptor beta chain under discussion was sequenced for a study of blood T cell repertoires in COVID-19. The V and J ends lost 4 bases and 4 bases, in that order; junction bases with no gene match: 11. From germline, CDR1 is KGHDR and CDR2 SFDVKD. This CDR3 is 17 amino acids long. Residents of 24 US areas, aged about 18 to 95 years, made up the participants. Assay used: immunoSEQ multiplex PCR; TCRdb lists only in-frame clones, some missing. The sample holds 150,000 or so clones, 80% seen once. Sequencing used PBMCs or T cells enriched from blood (not recorded which). The rearrangement joins TRBV24-1 to TRBJ2-1, with 8 bases fitting TRBD2. This clonotype originated in a woman in her fifties or sixties who had recovered from COVID-19. CDR3 DNA: TGTGCCACCAGTGACCCCGGGAGGGGGGGCCGATACAATGAGCAGTTCTTC. Protein product: CATSDPGRGGRYNEQFF.